This T cell receptor (beta chain) was sequenced in a study of blood T cell repertoires in COVID-19. Study overall: Material from acute and convalescent COVID-19 was sourced from the United States, Italy and Spain. From T cells, B-cell-depleted T cells, or PBMCs came the material, which was cDNA or gDNA.

Trimming removed 4 bases from V and 2 bases from J; junction bases left unmatched: 5. CDR3 length: 14 amino acids. Germline V gives CDR1 LNHDA, CDR2 SQIVND (reference sequence). In the source study's methods: The assay estimated nucleated cells by amplifying reference gene primers. TCRdb keeps only in-frame clones here, not all; method: immunoSEQ multiplex PCR. The V and J calls and clone size are taken from that table; D and trimming were inferred from the DNA. The sample consists of 50,000 to 75,000 clones, around 76% of them appearing once. This chain connects TRBV19 to TRBJ2-7; 7 bases match TRBD1. The sequenced sample consisted of peripheral blood. The TCR comes from a human donor in a cohort sampled during active COVID-19. The DNA for the CDR3 is TGTGCCAGTAGTACGGGACAGCGAACCTACGAGCAGTACTTC. As protein: CASSTGQRTYEQYF.